What follows are 7 T cell receptor beta chains derived from one specimen sequenced in a study of blood T cell repertoires in COVID-19. This table comes from immunoSEQ multiplex PCR, and its TCRdb copy is limited to in-frame clones, with some not included. The sample lists more than 130,000 clones, around 87% occurring once. The sequenced material came from peripheral blood. The origin of the receptors is a woman aged 40 to 50 with acute or convalescent COVID-19.

V usage is TRBV27 and J usage is TRBJ2-2, with 7 bases that match TRBD1. Trimming cost V 4 bases and J 9 bases; bases outside gene matches: 8. Germline V gene data show CDR1 as MNHEY and CDR2 as SMNVEV (reference sequence). CDR3 length equals 14 residues. CDR3 nucleotide sequence: TGTGCCAGCAGTTCACACAGGGGATTCCGGGAGCTGTTTTTT. This translates into CASSSHRGFRELFF.

The chain employs TRBV27 and TRBJ1-1, with D possibly matching TRBD1 (5 bases). Between the trimmed V and J ends, which lost 6 bases and 5 bases, there was a span of 16 bases. Looked up from germline, CDR1 is MNHEY and CDR2 is SMNVEV (reference sequence). The CDR3 is 14 residues long. CDR3 protein: CASRETEGRTEAFF. As DNA, the CDR3 is TGTGCCAGCAGAGAGACGGAGGGGCGGACTGAAGCTTTCTTT.

The count of this clone is one. The chain employs TRBV2 and TRBJ2-6; TRBD1 aligns across 10 bases. Germline CDR1 reads SNHLY; CDR2 reads FYNNEI. The CDR3 covers 16 residues. V lost 8 bases and J lost 1; bases outside the gene matches: 5. CDR3 region: CASLGQGESGANVLTF. CDR3 sequence (DNA): TGTGCCAGCCTCGGACAGGGGGAATCTGGGGCCAACGTCCTGACTTTC.

The V and J genes are TRBV27 and TRBJ1-1; D might be TRBD1 (5 bases). V lost 0 bases, J lost 1 base, and 9 bases lay in between. The CDR3 covers 15 residues. CDR1 and CDR2 from the germline V gene are MNHEY and SMNVEV (reference sequence). In nucleotides, the CDR3 is TGTGCCAGCAGTTTATCGGGGGAGGGGAACACTGAAGCTTTCTTT. This codes for CASSLSGEGNTEAFF.

V is TRBV19 and J is TRBJ1-4, with D unclear. The V gene's germline CDR1 is LNHDA and CDR2 SQIVND (reference sequence). This CDR3 is 11 amino acids long. Trimming took off 3 bases at V and 12 bases at J, with 8 bases between the two ends. CDR3 nucleotides: TGTGCCAGTAGTATTGAGGGAGAACTGTTTTTT. It yields the protein CASSIEGELFF.

J is TRBJ2-5 and V is TRBV7-6; the match to TRBD2 covers 8 bases. V was clipped by 4 bases and J by 2 bases; unmatched bases: 12. Germline values: CDR1 SGHVS, CDR2 FNYEAQ. The CDR3 totals 17 residues. CDR3 DNA: TGTGCCAGCAGCTCCGACACGACCTCTAGCGGGCAAGAGACCCAGTACTTC. Translation gives CASSSDTTSSGQETQYF.

In regard to this clone: The junction and the germline gene differ at one end; a read error may be behind it. V gene TRBV12-3 or TRBV12-4 combines with J gene TRBJ2-7; 9 bases are a match to TRBD2. CDR3 length equals 11 residues. The CDR3 DNA reads TGCGCCTCGGGACTAGCCAACGAGCAGTACTTC. Translating gives CASGLANEQYF.